This is a list of T cell receptor beta chains from one sample in a study of monozygotic twins with inflammatory bowel disease. TCRdb reprocessed the 5' RACE reads and stores each CDR3 protein as one record, lacking DNA. Seen in this sample are 400,000 to 500,000 distinct CDR3 sequences; the ten most common clones hold around 2.4%. Sequenced: blood. The receptors were sampled from a human donor with ulcerative colitis or Crohn's disease, or a healthy co-twin of an affected twin (not recorded which). The CDR3 runs from the conserved cysteine through the conserved F or W.

j_call | v_call | cdr3_aa
TRBJ2-3 | TRBV7-2 | CASSLGSEDTQYF
TRBJ1-2 | TRBV29-1 | CSVLTGKANYGYTF
TRBJ2-3 | TRBV20-1 | CSARHGQSRTDTQYF
TRBJ1-2 | TRBV5-1 | CASSLNYDRVYGYTF
TRBJ1-1 | TRBV5-1 | CASSLSSRNTEAFF
TRBJ2-5 | TRBV7-9 | CASSYRDRGEETQYF
TRBJ1-1 | TRBV28 | CASRPNGDTEAFF
TRBJ1-2 | TRBV5-5 | CASTVDRVVSYTF
TRBJ1-2 | TRBV20-1 | CSATGTGVGYGYTF
TRBJ2-3 | TRBV5-5 | CASSVGGAHSTDTQYF
TRBJ2-5 | TRBV12-3/TRBV12-4 | CAIRLAGGPGTQYF
TRBJ2-3 | TRBV21-1 | CASSALTTTDTQYF
TRBJ1-1 | TRBV25-1 | CASRDGDMNTEAFF
TRBJ1-6 | TRBV20-1 | CSARQTGMNSPLHF
TRBJ2-7 | TRBV6-1 | CASSRIAGQGKYEQYF
TRBJ1-4 | TRBV2 | CATDREGEKLFF
TRBJ2-2 | TRBV4-3 | CASSPGDHTGELFF
TRBJ2-5 | TRBV7-2 | CASSPGREPLQETQYF
TRBJ1-5 | TRBV20-1 | CSARDSSLNQPQHF
TRBJ1-1 | TRBV5-1 | CASSLATLSNTEAFF
TRBJ1-1 | TRBV19 | CASSIFGDGKNTEAFF
TRBJ2-1 | TRBV7-2 | CASSPPGPGDEQFF
TRBJ1-4 | TRBV20-1 | CSARDLRTDHTTMGEKLFF
TRBJ1-1 | TRBV24-1 | CATGEGGETFF
TRBJ2-6 | TRBV12-3/TRBV12-4 | CASSRTGGLSGANVLTF
TRBJ2-7 | TRBV15 | CATSRVSGRGSYEQYF
TRBJ2-2 | TRBV5-4 | CASASGSKTGELFF